A selection of T cell receptor beta chains follows, all from one sample in a study of T cell repertoires in cytomegalovirus infection. TCRdb re-called the reads with MiXCR, one entry per CDR3 protein. The data contain 110,000 to 150,000 distinct CDR3 sequences, over 30% of them singletons. Which antigens these TCRs recognize remains unknown. Sequencing used CD8+ T cells from cultured PBMCs, obtained from culture after CMV antigen stimulation. Receptors were obtained from a human donor in good health (CMV status not recorded). Some clones in this sample may be carry-over from other donors' samples. CDR3s include the opening cysteine and the closing phenylalanine or tryptophan. D genes are given only for firm matches. Expanded clones get a size class; other rows say once, few or many, or leave the size out.

abundance	v_gene	j_gene	d_gene	len	CDR3aa	CDR3nt
-	TRBV11-3	TRBJ2-5	-	14	CASSLGGTQETQYF	TGTGCCAGCAGCTTAGGGGGGACCCAAGAGACCCAGTACTTC
few	TRBV7-9	TRBJ2-7	TRBD1	15	CASSPRDRGYYEQYF	TGTGCCAGCAGCCCCCGGGACAGGGGCTACTACGAGCAGTACTTC
-	TRBV4-1	TRBJ2-1	-	15	CASSQEDASYNEQFF	TGCGCCAGCAGCCAAGAGGACGCCTCCTACAATGAGCAGTTCTTC
-	TRBV4-1	TRBJ1-1	TRBD1	17	CASSQEGYGTENTEAFF	TGCGCCAGCAGCCAAGAGGGGTACGGGACAGAGAACACTGAAGCTTTCTTT
-	TRBV2	TRBJ1-2	-	12	CASMGGRYGYTF	TGTGCCAGCATGGGCGGACGCTATGGCTACACCTTC
few	TRBV29-1	TRBJ1-1	-	13	CSVTRGMNTEAFF	TGCAGCGTCACCAGGGGAATGAACACTGAAGCTTTCTTT
-	TRBV12-3/TRBV12-4	TRBJ2-1	-	14	CASSRAGVYNEQFF	TGTGCCAGCAGCCGGGCAGGGGTCTACAATGAGCAGTTCTTC
many	TRBV2	TRBJ2-1	-	15	CASSDLPGRNNEQFF	TGTGCCAGCAGTGATCTGCCGGGACGGAACAATGAGCAGTTCTTC
-	TRBV10-3	TRBJ2-5	-	12	CAISDNQETQYF	TGTGCCATCAGTGACAATCAAGAGACCCAGTACTTC
many	TRBV11-2	TRBJ2-3	TRBD2	18	CASSLDSRLAGDTDTQYF	TGTGCCAGCAGCTTAGATTCGAGACTAGCGGGGGACACAGATACGCAGTATTTT
-	TRBV12-3/TRBV12-4	TRBJ1-2	-	15	CASSLAPSGLYGYTF	TGTGCCAGCAGTTTAGCGCCAAGCGGACTCTATGGCTACACCTTC
-	TRBV11-2	TRBJ1-2	-	15	CASSLDGGRGDGYTF	TGTGCCAGCAGCTTAGATGGAGGGAGGGGCGATGGCTACACCTTC
-	TRBV7-9	TRBJ2-1	-	15	CASSSGVGIYNEQFF	TGTGCCAGCAGCTCAGGGGTAGGGATCTACAATGAGCAGTTCTTC
-	TRBV27	TRBJ2-5	-	16	CVSSPNLAGPKETQYF	TGTGTCAGCAGCCCAAACCTCGCAGGACCGAAAGAGACCCAGTACTTC
many	TRBV7-2	TRBJ2-3	TRBD2	16	CASSLILAGGPDTQYF	TGTGCCAGCAGCTTGATACTAGCGGGGGGCCCAGATACGCAGTATTTT
few	TRBV19	TRBJ1-2	-	15	CASSIPSGGTYGYTF	TGTGCCAGTAGTATCCCCTCAGGAGGAACATATGGCTACACCTTC
many	TRBV7-2	TRBJ2-1	-	12	CASSAGTAGPFF	TGTGCCAGCAGCGCGGGGACGGCAGGGCCGTTCTTC
many	TRBV7-7	TRBJ1-1	-	13	CASSPVMNTEAFF	TGTGCCAGCAGCCCCGTAATGAACACTGAAGCTTTCTTT
many	TRBV7-6	TRBJ1-3	-	14	CASSLQGSGNTIYF	TGTGCCAGCAGCTTACAAGGCTCTGGAAACACCATATATTTT
few	TRBV20-1	TRBJ2-7	TRBD1	13	CSARQGAPYEQYF	TGCAGTGCTCGACAGGGCGCTCCCTACGAGCAGTACTTC
-	TRBV2	TRBJ1-3	TRBD1	15	CASSEAGGMENTIYF	TGTGCCAGCAGTGAAGCAGGGGGCATGGAAAACACCATATATTTT
-	TRBV19	TRBJ2-2	-	15	CTSSITGSGTGELFF	TGTACCAGTAGTATAACAGGGAGCGGCACCGGGGAGCTGTTTTTT
once	TRBV9	TRBJ2-5	-	15	CASSISLGEQETQYF	TGTGCCAGCAGCATCTCCCTCGGGGAGCAAGAGACCCAGTACTTC
-	TRBV4-1	TRBJ2-3	-	16	CASSQELGGGRDTQYF	TGCGCCAGCAGCCAAGAACTCGGCGGGGGCAGGGATACGCAGTATTTT
-	TRBV3-1	TRBJ2-7	TRBD2	15	CASSQATSGGLEQYF	TGTGCCAGCAGCCAAGCGACTAGCGGGGGACTCGAGCAGTACTTC
many	TRBV6-6	TRBJ2-7	TRBD1	14	CASSFGTGSYEQYF	TGTGCCAGCAGTTTCGGGACAGGGTCCTACGAGCAGTACTTC
many	TRBV7-2	TRBJ2-5	-	14	CASSLGPSQETQYF	TGTGCCAGCAGCTTAGGACCGAGCCAAGAGACCCAGTACTTC
-	TRBV20-1	TRBJ1-1	-	13	CSARGGENTEAFF	TGCAGTGCTAGGGGGGGCGAGAACACTGAAGCTTTCTTT
-	TRBV24-1	TRBJ2-5	-	13	CATTDSFMETQYF	TGTGCCACCACGGACAGTTTTATGGAGACCCAGTACTTC
-	TRBV6-5	TRBJ2-2	TRBD2	16	CASSSTSGENTGELFF	TGTGCCAGCAGTTCGACTAGCGGGGAGAACACCGGGGAGCTGTTTTTT
-	TRBV28	TRBJ2-1	TRBD1	16	CASSPADRDSYNEQFF	TGTGCCAGCAGTCCCGCCGACAGGGACTCCTACAATGAGCAGTTCTTC
few	TRBV6-1	TRBJ1-1	-	15	CASKLGVEWNTEAFF	TGTGCCAGCAAGCTGGGCGTGGAGTGGAACACTGAAGCTTTCTTT
many	TRBV6-1	TRBJ2-3	TRBD2	15	CASSEMAGGPDTQYF	TGTGCCAGCAGTGAAATGGCGGGGGGGCCAGATACGCAGTATTTT